These 5 T cell receptor beta chains were sequenced from one sample in a study of liver allograft versus peripheral blood T cells. Turning to the study itself: The study compared liver allograft T cell receptor repertoires against peripheral blood repertoires of liver transplant recipients.

One entry per CDR3 protein results from TCRdb running MiXCR on the reads. The sample lists more than 10,000 distinct CDR3 sequences, over 25% seen once, with less than 2.5% in the top ten. The receptor source for this set is a human patient who had a liver transplant. Certain T cells may be donor cells from the graft.

The table lists this clonotype with many counts. This CDR3 is CASSSDPDGYGYTF. The CDR3 nucleotides are TGTGCCAGTAGTAGTGACCCGGACGGCTATGGCTACACCTTC. V and J are TRBV19 and TRBJ1-2; D uncertain. This CDR3 comprises 14 residues. From germline, CDR1 is LNHDA and CDR2 SQIVND (reference sequence). The V end was cut by 4 bases, the J end by 4 bases, with 13 bases between.

The chain joins TRBV15 to TRBJ2-7; D is unresolved. Trimming pared 0 bases from V and 2 bases from J, leaving 5 bases between. Germline lookup yields CDR1 LNHNV and CDR2 YYDKDF (reference sequence). The CDR3 has 13 residues. The CDR3 coding sequence is TGTGCCACCAGCAGAGATTTCGCCTACGAGCAGTACTTC. It is translated as CATSRDFAYEQYF.

By its share, this clonotype is medium-sized. The chain joins TRBV6-1 to TRBJ1-6, with D tentatively TRBD1 (5 bases). The CDR3 spans 14 residues. Germline lookup yields CDR1 MNHNS and CDR2 SASEGT. V was pared by 0 bases and J by 9 bases, with 9 bases between. In nucleotides, the CDR3 is TGTGCCAGCAGTGAAGCGCCCGGGGGTTCACCCCTCCACTTT. Translated, it gives CASSEAPGGSPLHF.

Notes on this clonotype: Since a much larger clone is just one base distant, this may be a read error. The CDR3: CASSMGQRGYSF. CDR3 in DNA: TGTGCCAGTAGTATGGGACAGAGGGGCTACTCCTTC. The V and J genes are TRBV19 and TRBJ1-2; TRBD1 agrees at 7 bases. The CDR3 consists of 12 residues. Looked up from germline, CDR1 is LNHDA and CDR2 is SQIVND (reference sequence).

This clonotype occurred a few times. The CDR3 DNA reads as TGTGCCTGGAATACCCGGGGATGGGGTGAAAAACTGTTTTTT. This codes for CAWNTRGWGEKLFF. The chain employs TRBV30 and TRBJ1-4; no definite D call. Trimming cost V 4 bases and J 7 bases, with 16 bases left between them. Germline V lookup: CDR1 GTSNPN, CDR2 SVGIG (reference sequence). The CDR3 runs to 14 residues.